This T cell receptor (beta chain) was sequenced for a study of STAT5B mutations in CD4+ large granular lymphocyte leukemia. On this clone: Its matching antigen is unknown.

Overall study findings and caveats: Main leukemic clonotypes were patient-specific, but roughly 23% appeared at low frequency elsewhere.

As processed by the authors: The detection floor for productive clonotype frequency was 2.59 x 10-5. The repertoire was sequenced with immunoSEQ multiplex PCR; TCRdb's copy has only in-frame clones and lacks some. The V and J calls and clone size were taken over from that table, and D and trimming were inferred from the DNA. The sample records about 31,000 clones, over 65% being singletons. The CDR3 spans 14 residues. Germline lookup yields CDR1 SNHLY and CDR2 FYNNEI. V was shortened by 7 bases and J by 0 bases, with 12 bases between the two germline ends. Sequenced sample: CD4+ T cells from blood buffy coats. The chain joins TRBV2 to TRBJ1-1; D gene ambiguous. This receptor was taken from a human donor in good health. This chain's CDR3 is CASTFERVNTEAFF. CDR3 nucleotide sequence: TGTGCCAGCACGTTCGAGCGGGTGAACACTGAAGCTTTCTTT. Combining the CDR3 with reference TRBV2 and TRBJ1-1 gives the whole variable domain EPEVTQTPSHQVTQMGQEVILRCVPISNHLYFYWYRQILGQKVEFLVSFYNNEISEKSEIFDDQFSVERPDGSNFTLKIRSTKLEDSAMYFCASTFERVNTEAFFGQGTRLTVV.